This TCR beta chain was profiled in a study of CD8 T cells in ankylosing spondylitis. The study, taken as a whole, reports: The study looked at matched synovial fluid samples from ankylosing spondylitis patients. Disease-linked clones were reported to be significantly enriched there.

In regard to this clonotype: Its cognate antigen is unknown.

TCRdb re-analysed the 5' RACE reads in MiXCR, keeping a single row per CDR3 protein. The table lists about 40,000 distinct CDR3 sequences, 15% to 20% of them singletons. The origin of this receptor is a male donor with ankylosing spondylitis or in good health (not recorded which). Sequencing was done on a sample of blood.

This CDR3 is CASSLTEDRGNTIYF. The DNA for the CDR3 is TGTGCCAGCAGTCTAACGGAGGACAGAGGAAACACCATATATTTT. The V gene is TRBV12-3 or TRBV12-4, the J gene TRBJ1-3; tentative D call: TRBD1 (6 bases). CDR3 size: 15 residues. Trimming pared 5 bases from V and 4 bases from J, leaving 15 bases between.